The rows below give T cell receptor beta chains drawn from one sample of a study of T cell responses to AZD1222 COVID-19 vaccine. Sequencing was performed with immunoSEQ multiplex PCR; in TCRdb, only in-frame clones are kept and a portion is missing. In the table there are approximately 140,000 clones, 75% to 95% of which are singletons. The sequenced sample was peripheral blood, obtained on day 0 of MenACWY control vaccination. Receptor source: an adult in good health. Both conserved end residues are part of each CDR3. A D gene is named only where the DNA matches it firmly. Part of the rows lack a size; the others show once, few, many or a class for expanded clones.

d_call	j_call	v_call	clone_size	cdr3_aa	cdr3_nt
.	TRBJ2-2	TRBV5-1	.	CASSRRGESDTGELFF	TGCGCCAGCAGCCGGCGTGGGGAATCGGACACCGGGGAGCTGTTTTTT
.	TRBJ2-1	TRBV7-6	.	CASSLVGHRGNEQFF	TGTGCCAGCAGCTTAGTCGGACACCGTGGCAATGAGCAGTTCTTC
.	TRBJ2-2	TRBV5-1	.	CASSFAVTGELFF	TGCGCCAGCAGCTTCGCTGTCACCGGGGAGCTGTTTTTT
.	TRBJ2-3	TRBV4-1	.	CASRQERGVSDTQYF	TGCGCCAGCAGACAGGAAAGGGGGGTTTCAGATACGCAGTATTTT
.	TRBJ1-4	TRBV29-1	once	CSVRPGGGDEKLFF	TGCAGCGTCCGCCCCGGGGGTGGGGATGAAAAACTGTTTTTT
TRBD2	TRBJ2-1	TRBV5-4	.	CASSLATGGRDEQFF	TGTGCCAGCAGCTTGGCCACGGGGGGAAGAGATGAGCAGTTCTTC
.	TRBJ2-3	TRBV9	.	CASSVKAGWDTDTQYF	TGTGCCAGCAGCGTAAAAGCAGGGTGGGACACAGATACGCAGTATTTT
.	TRBJ2-1	TRBV7-8	.	CASNPSSYNEQFF	TGTGCCAGCAACCCGAGCTCCTACAATGAGCAGTTCTTC
.	TRBJ1-3	TRBV19	once	CASSMAVPGDAGNTIYF	TGTGCCAGTAGTATGGCAGTACCCGGGGACGCTGGAAACACCATATATTTT
.	TRBJ1-6	TRBV30	.	CAWSWGRGTSPLHF	TGTGCCTGGAGCTGGGGAAGGGGCACTTCACCCCTCCACTTT
.	TRBJ1-3	TRBV7-2	.	CASSLEPGLSGNTIYF	TGTGCCAGCAGCTTAGAGCCGGGCCTCTCTGGAAACACCATATATTTT
.	TRBJ1-2	TRBV3-1/TRBV3-2	.	CASSQVNRFQDGYTF	TGTGCCAGCAGCCAAGTCAACAGGTTCCAGGATGGCTACACCTTC
TRBD1	TRBJ2-2	TRBV10-3	.	CAISGTGGALGPGELFF	TGTGCCATCAGTGGGACAGGGGGCGCGTTGGGCCCCGGGGAGCTGTTTTTT
TRBD1	TRBJ2-2	TRBV7-8	.	CASSHHRGAGGELFF	TGTGCCAGCAGCCACCACAGGGGCGCGGGCGGGGAGCTGTTTTTT
.	TRBJ1-6	TRBV7-6	.	CASSALVVGISPLHF	TGTGCCAGCAGCGCGCTAGTCGTGGGGATTTCACCCCTCCACTTT
TRBD1	TRBJ2-6	TRBV28	once	CASSSGQLGANVLTF	TGTGCCAGCAGTTCGGGACAGTTAGGGGCCAACGTCCTGACTTTC
.	TRBJ1-2	TRBV27	.	CASSPIGGGYGYTF	TGTGCCAGCAGTCCTATCGGGGGTGGCTATGGCTACACCTTC
.	TRBJ2-7	TRBV27	.	CASSLRPQGVYEQYF	TGTGCCAGCAGTTTAAGGCCACAGGGCGTTTACGAGCAGTACTTC
TRBD1	TRBJ2-7	TRBV29-1	.	CSVEGQGASSYEQYF	TGCAGCGTTGAAGGACAGGGGGCCAGCTCCTACGAGCAGTACTTC
.	TRBJ2-7	TRBV14	.	CASSRRGPQYEQYF	TGTGCCAGCAGCCGGAGGGGCCCCCAATACGAGCAGTACTTC
.	TRBJ1-3	TRBV6-2/TRBV6-3	once	CASSYTWGTGNTIYF	TGTGCCAGCAGTTACACCTGGGGGACTGGAAACACCATATATTTT
.	TRBJ1-3	TRBV3-1/TRBV3-2	.	CASSQEAVSGNTIYF	TGTGCCAGCAGCCAAGAGGCAGTCTCTGGAAACACCATATATTTT
TRBD1	TRBJ1-6	TRBV28	.	CASSFSGTGTSPLHF	TGTGCCAGCAGTTTTTCAGGGACAGGTACTTCACCCCTCCACTTT
.	TRBJ2-3	TRBV27	.	CASSLNPEYTQYF	TGTGCCAGCAGTTTAAATCCAGAGTATACGCAGTATTTT
.	TRBJ1-5	TRBV14	.	CASSQVREGLGERNQPQHF	TGTGCCAGCAGCCAAGTAAGGGAAGGCCTAGGGGAACGAAATCAGCCCCAGCATTTT
.	TRBJ2-7	TRBV13	few	CASSLGEYEQYF	TGTGCCAGCAGCTTAGGGGAATACGAGCAGTACTTC
.	TRBJ1-6	TRBV21-1	.	CASSKLRDSYNSPLHF	TGTGCCAGCAGCAAACTGCGGGACTCATATAATTCACCCCTCCACTTT
.	TRBJ1-1	TRBV30	.	CAWSLWRGNTEAFF	TGTGCCTGGAGCCTTTGGAGGGGGAACACTGAAGCTTTCTTT
TRBD1	TRBJ1-4	TRBV28	.	CASMKTGVGEKLFF	TGTGCCAGCATGAAGACAGGGGTGGGTGAAAAACTGTTTTTT
TRBD1	TRBJ1-6	TRBV4-1	.	CASSQDGGRGGSPLHF	TGCGCCAGCAGCCAAGATGGCGGCAGGGGGGGGTCACCCCTCCACTTT
.	TRBJ1-2	TRBV27	.	CASSLSKRGNYGYTF	TGTGCCAGCAGTTTATCGAAAAGGGGAAACTATGGCTACACCTTC
.	TRBJ2-7	TRBV7-6	.	CASSLGVLSTGSEQYF	TGTGCCAGCAGCTTAGGGGTGCTCTCCACCGGGAGCGAGCAGTACTTC
.	TRBJ2-3	TRBV6-2/TRBV6-3	.	CASSSSPTSYTQYF	TGTGCCAGCAGTTCCTCCCCAACCTCATATACGCAGTATTTT
TRBD2	TRBJ2-3	TRBV3-1/TRBV3-2	.	CASSQARGGLAGTDTQYF	TGTGCCAGCAGCCAAGCCCGGGGGGGGCTAGCAGGGACAGATACGCAGTATTTT
TRBD1	TRBJ1-2	TRBV6-5	once	CAGRDSVRANYGYTF	TGTGCCGGCCGGGACAGTGTTCGGGCTAACTATGGCTACACCTTC
TRBD1	TRBJ1-2	TRBV2	.	CASTRSGDRGPQIYGYTF	TGTGCCAGCACCCGAAGTGGGGACAGGGGACCCCAAATCTATGGCTACACCTTC
.	TRBJ1-3	TRBV30	.	CAWGYRVTGNTIYF	TGTGCCTGGGGCTACCGGGTCACTGGAAACACCATATATTTT
TRBD1	TRBJ2-7	TRBV28	.	CASSTPGTGGDEQYF	TGTGCCAGCAGTACCCCCGGGACAGGGGGGGACGAGCAGTACTTC
.	TRBJ1-5	TRBV7-3	.	CASSSGHGQPQHF	TGTGCCAGCAGCTCGGGACACGGCCAGCCCCAGCATTTT
TRBD2	TRBJ2-1	TRBV3-1/TRBV3-2	.	CASSQGLAGGSPVYEQFF	TGTGCCAGCAGCCAAGGGTTAGCGGGAGGGTCCCCGGTCTATGAGCAGTTCTTC
.	TRBJ1-5	TRBV18	.	CASSPNERGNQPQHF	TGTGCCAGCTCACCCAACGAAAGGGGGAATCAGCCCCAGCATTTT
.	TRBJ2-5	TRBV12-3/TRBV12-4	.	CASNFGETQYF	TGTGCCAGCAATTTCGGAGAGACCCAGTACTTC
.	TRBJ2-3	TRBV29-1	.	CSVRRSASTDTQYF	TGCAGCGTGCGTCGGAGCGCTAGCACAGATACGCAGTATTTT
.	TRBJ1-1	TRBV29-1	.	CSSRRGNTNTEAFF	TGCAGCTCCCGACGGGGTAACACGAACACTGAAGCTTTCTTT
.	TRBJ2-5	TRBV4-1	.	CASSRGRGEETQYF	TGCGCCAGCAGCCGGGGAAGAGGGGAAGAGACCCAGTACTTC
TRBD1	TRBJ1-1	TRBV2	.	CASSRDRAAEAFF	TGTGCCAGCAGTCGGGACAGGGCAGCTGAAGCTTTCTTT
TRBD1	TRBJ1-2	TRBV6-5	once	CASRTGPSYGYTF	TGTGCCAGCAGGACAGGGCCCTCCTATGGCTACACCTTC
.	TRBJ1-2	TRBV20-1	once	CSASSYRASGGYTF	TGCAGTGCTAGTAGTTACAGGGCCTCCGGGGGCTACACCTTC
.	TRBJ2-7	TRBV2	.	CASRWPEYEQYF	TGTGCCAGCAGATGGCCCGAATACGAGCAGTACTTC
.	TRBJ1-3	TRBV5-5	.	CASSLYAKKEDRGGNTIYF	TGTGCCAGCAGCTTGTATGCCAAAAAAGAGGACAGAGGTGGAAACACCATATATTTT
TRBD1	TRBJ2-3	TRBV5-1	.	CASSSQGQSTDTQYF	TGCGCCAGCAGCTCACAGGGGCAAAGCACAGATACGCAGTATTTT
TRBD1	TRBJ1-2	TRBV5-6	.	CASSRDRGQQYGYTF	TGTGCCAGCAGCCGGGACAGGGGGCAGCAATATGGCTACACCTTC
TRBD1	TRBJ2-7	TRBV11-3	few	CASSLGDRGEEQYF	TGTGCCAGCAGCTTGGGAGACAGGGGCGAGGAGCAGTACTTC
.	TRBJ1-5	TRBV27	.	CASSPLGPRSNQPQHF	TGTGCCAGCAGCCCCCTGGGCCCCCGAAGCAATCAGCCCCAGCATTTT
.	TRBJ2-2	TRBV16	.	CASSQARGGTGELFF	TGTGCCAGCAGCCAAGCCAGGGGCGGCACCGGGGAGCTGTTTTTT
TRBD1	TRBJ1-5	TRBV2	.	CASRDRKNQPQHF	TGTGCCAGCAGGGACAGGAAGAATCAGCCCCAGCATTTT
TRBD1	TRBJ2-1	TRBV7-9	once	CASSGTGGPYNEQFF	TGTGCCAGCAGCGGAACAGGGGGGCCGTACAATGAGCAGTTCTTC
.	TRBJ1-5	TRBV4-1	once	CASSQDGYSNQPQHF	TGCGCCAGCAGCCAGGACGGTTATAGCAATCAGCCCCAGCATTTT
.	TRBJ2-3	TRBV25-1	.	CASSEEGTSATQYF	TGTGCCAGCAGTGAAGAGGGTACCTCAGCTACGCAGTATTTT
.	TRBJ1-1	TRBV7-6	.	CASSLVTTENTEAFF	TGTGCCAGCAGCTTAGTCACAACAGAAAACACTGAAGCTTTCTTT